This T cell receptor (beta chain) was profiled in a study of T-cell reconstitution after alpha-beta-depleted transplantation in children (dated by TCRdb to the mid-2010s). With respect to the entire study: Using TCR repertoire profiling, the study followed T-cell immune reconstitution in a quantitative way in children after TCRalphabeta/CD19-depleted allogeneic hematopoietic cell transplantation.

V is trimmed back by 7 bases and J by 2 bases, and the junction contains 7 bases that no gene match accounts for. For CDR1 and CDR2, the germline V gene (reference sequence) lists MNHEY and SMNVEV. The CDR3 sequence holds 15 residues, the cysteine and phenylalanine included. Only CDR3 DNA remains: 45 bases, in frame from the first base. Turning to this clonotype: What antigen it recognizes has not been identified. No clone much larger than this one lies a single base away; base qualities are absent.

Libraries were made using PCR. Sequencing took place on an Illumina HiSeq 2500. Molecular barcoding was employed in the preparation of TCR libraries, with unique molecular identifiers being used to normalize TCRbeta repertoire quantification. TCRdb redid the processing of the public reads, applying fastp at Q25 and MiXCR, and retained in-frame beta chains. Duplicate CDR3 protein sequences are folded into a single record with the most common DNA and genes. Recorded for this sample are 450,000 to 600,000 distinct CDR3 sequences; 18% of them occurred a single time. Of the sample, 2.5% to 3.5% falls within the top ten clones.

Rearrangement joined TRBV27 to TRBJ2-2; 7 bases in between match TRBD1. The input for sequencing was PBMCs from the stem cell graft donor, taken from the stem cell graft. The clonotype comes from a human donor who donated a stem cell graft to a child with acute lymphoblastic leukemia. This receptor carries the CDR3 CASNPGTANTGELFF. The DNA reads TGTGCCAGCAACCCTGGGACAGCCAACACCGGGGAGCTGTTTTTT.